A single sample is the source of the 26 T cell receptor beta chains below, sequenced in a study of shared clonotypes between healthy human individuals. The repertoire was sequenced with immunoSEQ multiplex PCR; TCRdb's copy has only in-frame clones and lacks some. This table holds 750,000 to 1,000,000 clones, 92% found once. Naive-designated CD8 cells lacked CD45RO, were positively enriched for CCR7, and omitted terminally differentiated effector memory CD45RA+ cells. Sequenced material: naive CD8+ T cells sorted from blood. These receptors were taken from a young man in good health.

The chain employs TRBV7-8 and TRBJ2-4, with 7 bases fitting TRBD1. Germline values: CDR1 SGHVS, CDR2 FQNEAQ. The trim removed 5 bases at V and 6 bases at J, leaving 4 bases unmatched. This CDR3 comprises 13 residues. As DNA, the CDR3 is TGTGCCAGCAGCGACCGGGACAGAAACATTCAGTACTTC. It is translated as CASSDRDRNIQYF.

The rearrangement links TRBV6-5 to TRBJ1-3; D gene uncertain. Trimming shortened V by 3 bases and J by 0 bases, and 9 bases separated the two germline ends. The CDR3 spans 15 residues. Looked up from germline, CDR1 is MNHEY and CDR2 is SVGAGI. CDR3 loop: CASSYAPNSGNTIYF. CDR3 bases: TGTGCCAGCAGTTATGCACCGAACTCTGGAAACACCATATATTTT.

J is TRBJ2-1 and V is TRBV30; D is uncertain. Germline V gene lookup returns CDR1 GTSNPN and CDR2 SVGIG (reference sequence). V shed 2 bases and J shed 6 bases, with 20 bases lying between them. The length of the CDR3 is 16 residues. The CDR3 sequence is CAWSPSPGSWGNEQFF. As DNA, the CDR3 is TGTGCCTGGAGTCCTTCCCCAGGCTCTTGGGGCAATGAGCAGTTCTTC.

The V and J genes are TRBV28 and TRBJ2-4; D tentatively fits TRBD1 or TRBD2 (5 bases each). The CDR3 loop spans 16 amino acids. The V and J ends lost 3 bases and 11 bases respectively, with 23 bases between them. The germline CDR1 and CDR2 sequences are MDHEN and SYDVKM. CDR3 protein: CASSFRVETPRGVQYF. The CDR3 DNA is TGTGCCAGCAGTTTTCGCGTCGAGACACCTCGAGGGGTTCAGTACTTC.

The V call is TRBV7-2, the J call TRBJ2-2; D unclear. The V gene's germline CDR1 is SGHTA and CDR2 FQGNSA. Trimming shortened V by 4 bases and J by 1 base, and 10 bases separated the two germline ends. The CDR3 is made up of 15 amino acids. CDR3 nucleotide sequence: TGTGCCAGCAGCTCCCGGACCGAGAACACCGGGGAGCTGTTTTTT. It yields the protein CASSSRTENTGELFF.

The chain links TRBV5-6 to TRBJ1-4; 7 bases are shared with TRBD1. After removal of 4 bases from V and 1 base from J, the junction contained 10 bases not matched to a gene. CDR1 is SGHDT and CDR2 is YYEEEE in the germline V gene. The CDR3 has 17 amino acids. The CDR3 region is CASSLGQEAVTNEKLFF. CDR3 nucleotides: TGTGCCAGCAGCCTAGGACAGGAGGCAGTAACTAATGAAAAACTGTTTTTT.

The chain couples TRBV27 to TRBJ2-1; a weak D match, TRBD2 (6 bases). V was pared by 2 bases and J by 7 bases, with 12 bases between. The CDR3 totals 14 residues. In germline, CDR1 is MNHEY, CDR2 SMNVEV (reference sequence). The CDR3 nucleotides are TGTGCCAGCAGTTTACGGCGGGATGGGAATGAGCAGTTCTTC. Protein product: CASSLRRDGNEQFF.

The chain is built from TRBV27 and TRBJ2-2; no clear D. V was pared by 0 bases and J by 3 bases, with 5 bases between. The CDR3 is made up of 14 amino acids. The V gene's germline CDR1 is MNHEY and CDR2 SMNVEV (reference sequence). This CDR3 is CASSLSHYTGELFF. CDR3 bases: TGTGCCAGCAGTTTATCCCACTACACCGGGGAGCTGTTTTTT.

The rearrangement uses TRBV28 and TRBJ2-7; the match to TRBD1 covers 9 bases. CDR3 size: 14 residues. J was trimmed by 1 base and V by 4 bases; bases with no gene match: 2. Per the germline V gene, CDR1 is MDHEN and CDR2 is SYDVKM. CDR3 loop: CASSSTGGSYEQYF. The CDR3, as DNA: TGTGCCAGCAGTTCGACAGGGGGGTCCTACGAGCAGTACTTC.

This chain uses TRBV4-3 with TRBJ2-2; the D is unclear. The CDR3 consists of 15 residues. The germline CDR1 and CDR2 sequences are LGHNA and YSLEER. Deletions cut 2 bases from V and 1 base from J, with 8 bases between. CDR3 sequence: CASSQFFGNTGELFF. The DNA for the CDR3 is TGCGCCAGCAGCCAATTTTTTGGGAACACCGGGGAGCTGTTTTTT.

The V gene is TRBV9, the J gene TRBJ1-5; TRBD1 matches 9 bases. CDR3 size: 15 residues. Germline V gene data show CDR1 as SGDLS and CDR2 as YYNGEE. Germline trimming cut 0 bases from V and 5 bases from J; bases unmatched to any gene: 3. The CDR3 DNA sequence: TGTGCCAGCAGCGTAGGCACAGGGGGCGATCAGCCCCAGCATTTT. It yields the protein CASSVGTGGDQPQHF.

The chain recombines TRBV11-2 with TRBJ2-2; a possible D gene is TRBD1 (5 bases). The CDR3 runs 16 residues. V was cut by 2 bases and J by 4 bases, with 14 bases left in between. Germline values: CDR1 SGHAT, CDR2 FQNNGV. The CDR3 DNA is TGTGCCAGCAGCTTATACCTAGGGGTGGGCACCGGGGAGCTGTTTTTT. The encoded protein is CASSLYLGVGTGELFF.

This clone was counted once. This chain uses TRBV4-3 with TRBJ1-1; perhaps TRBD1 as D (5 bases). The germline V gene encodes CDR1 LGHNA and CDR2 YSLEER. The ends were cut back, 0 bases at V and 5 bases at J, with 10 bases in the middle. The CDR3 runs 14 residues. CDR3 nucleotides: TGCGCCAGCAGCCAAGACTGGGACGGGACTGAAGCTTTCTTT. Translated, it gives CASSQDWDGTEAFF.

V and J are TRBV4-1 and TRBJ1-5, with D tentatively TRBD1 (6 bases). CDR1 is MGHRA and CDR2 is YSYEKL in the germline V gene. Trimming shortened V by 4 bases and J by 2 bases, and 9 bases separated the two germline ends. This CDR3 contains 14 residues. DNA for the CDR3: TGCGCCAGCAGCCCCACAGGGCGCAATCAGCCCCAGCATTTT. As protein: CASSPTGRNQPQHF.

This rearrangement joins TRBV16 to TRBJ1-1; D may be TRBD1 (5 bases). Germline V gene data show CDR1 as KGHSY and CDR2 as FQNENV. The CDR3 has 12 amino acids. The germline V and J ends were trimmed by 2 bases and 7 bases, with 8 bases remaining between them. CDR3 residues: CASSQGRGEAFF. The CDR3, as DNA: TGTGCCAGCAGCCAAGGAAGGGGTGAAGCTTTCTTT. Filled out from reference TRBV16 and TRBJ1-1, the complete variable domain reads GEEVAQTPKHLVRGEGQKAKLYCAPIKGHSYVFWYQQVLKNEFKFLISFQNENVFDETGMPKERFSAKCLPNSPCSLEIQATKLEDSAVYFCASSQGRGEAFFGQGTRLTVV.

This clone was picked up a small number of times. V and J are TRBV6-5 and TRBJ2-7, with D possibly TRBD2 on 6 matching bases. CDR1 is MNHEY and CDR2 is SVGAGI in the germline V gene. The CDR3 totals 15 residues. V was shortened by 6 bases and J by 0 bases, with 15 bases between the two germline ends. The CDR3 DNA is TGTGCCAGCAGCCGCGGGGTCCAAACCTCCTACGAGCAGTACTTC. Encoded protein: CASSRGVQTSYEQYF.

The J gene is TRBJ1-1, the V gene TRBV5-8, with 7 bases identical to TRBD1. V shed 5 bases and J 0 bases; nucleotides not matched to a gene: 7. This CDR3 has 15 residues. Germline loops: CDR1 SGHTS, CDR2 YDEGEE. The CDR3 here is CASRTGYSLNTEAFF. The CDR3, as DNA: TGTGCCAGCAGGACAGGGTACAGCCTGAACACTGAAGCTTTCTTT.

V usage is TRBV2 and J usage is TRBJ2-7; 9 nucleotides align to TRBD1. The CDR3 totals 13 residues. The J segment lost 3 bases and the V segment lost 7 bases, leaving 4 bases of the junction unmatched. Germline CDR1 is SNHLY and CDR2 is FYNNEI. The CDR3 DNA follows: TGTGCCAGCAAAGGGACAGGGCGCTACGAGCAGTACTTC. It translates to CASKGTGRYEQYF.

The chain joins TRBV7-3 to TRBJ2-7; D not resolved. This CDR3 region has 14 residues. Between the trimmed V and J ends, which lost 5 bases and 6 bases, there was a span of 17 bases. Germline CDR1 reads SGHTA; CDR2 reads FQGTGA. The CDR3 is CASSAPGPQAEQYF. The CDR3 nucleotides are TGTGCCAGCAGCGCGCCGGGTCCTCAGGCCGAGCAGTACTTC.

The chain's CDR3 is CASSHSGRLQDTQYF. CDR3 bases: TGTGCCAGCAGCCATAGCGGGAGGCTCCAAGATACGCAGTATTTT. The chain has TRBV7-2 and TRBJ2-3; 10 bases agree with TRBD2. V gave up 5 bases and J gave up 5 bases; unmatched junction bases: 7. Germline V gives CDR1 SGHTA, CDR2 FQGNSA. The CDR3 runs 15 residues.

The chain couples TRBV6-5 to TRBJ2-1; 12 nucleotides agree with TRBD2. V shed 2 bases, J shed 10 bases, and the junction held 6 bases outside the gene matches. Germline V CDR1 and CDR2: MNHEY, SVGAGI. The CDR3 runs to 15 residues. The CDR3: CASSYTLAGGYEQFF. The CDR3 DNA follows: TGTGCCAGCAGTTACACACTAGCGGGAGGTTACGAGCAGTTCTTC.

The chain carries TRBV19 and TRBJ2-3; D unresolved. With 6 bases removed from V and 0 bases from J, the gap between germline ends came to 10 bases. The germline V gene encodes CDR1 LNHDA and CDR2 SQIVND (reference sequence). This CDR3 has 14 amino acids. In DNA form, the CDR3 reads TGTGCCAGTAGGAGGACGGAAAGCACAGATACGCAGTATTTT. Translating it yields CASRRTESTDTQYF.

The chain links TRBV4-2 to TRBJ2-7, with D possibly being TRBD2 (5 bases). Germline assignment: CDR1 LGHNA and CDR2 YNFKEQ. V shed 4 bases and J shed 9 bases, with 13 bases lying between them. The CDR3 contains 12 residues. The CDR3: CASSPDVGVQYF. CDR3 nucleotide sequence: TGTGCCAGCAGCCCGGATGTCGGGGTGCAGTACTTC.

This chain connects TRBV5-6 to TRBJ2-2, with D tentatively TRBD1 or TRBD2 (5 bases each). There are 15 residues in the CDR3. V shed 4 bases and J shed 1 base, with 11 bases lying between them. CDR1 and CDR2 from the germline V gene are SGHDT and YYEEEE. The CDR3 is CASSPGTENTGELFF. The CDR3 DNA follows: TGTGCCAGCAGCCCAGGGACGGAGAACACCGGGGAGCTGTTTTTT. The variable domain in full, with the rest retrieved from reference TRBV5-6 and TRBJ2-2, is DAGVTQSPTHLIKTRGQQVTLRCSPKSGHDTVSWYQQALGQGPQFIFQYYEEEERQRGNFPDRFSGHQFPNYSSELNVNALLLGDSALYLCASSPGTENTGELFFGEGSRLTVL.

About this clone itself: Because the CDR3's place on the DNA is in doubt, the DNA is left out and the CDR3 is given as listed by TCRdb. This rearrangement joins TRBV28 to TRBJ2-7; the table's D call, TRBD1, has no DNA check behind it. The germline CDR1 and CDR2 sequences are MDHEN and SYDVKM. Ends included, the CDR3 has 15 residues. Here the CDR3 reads CASSFVRARGYEQYF.

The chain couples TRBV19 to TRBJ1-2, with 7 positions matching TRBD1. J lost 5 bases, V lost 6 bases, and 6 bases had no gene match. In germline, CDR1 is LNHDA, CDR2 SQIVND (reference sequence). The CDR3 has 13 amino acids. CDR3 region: CASRAGQLYGYTF. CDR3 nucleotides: TGTGCCAGTAGAGCGGGACAGCTATATGGCTACACCTTC.